This TCR beta chain was found in a study of blood T cell repertoires in COVID-19 (dated by TCRdb to 2019 to 2021). Study-level background: Samples from collaborators originated in the United States, Italy and Spain and spanned both the acute and convalescent phases of COVID-19. The material from the prospective study consisted of cDNA or gDNA derived from T cells, B-cell-depleted T cells, or PBMCs. The dataset comprised deeply sampled blood TCRbeta repertoires from subjects exposed to, actively infected with, or recovered from COVID-19. The repertoires were released in a freely available public database intended as a resource for research on the immune response to SARS-CoV-2. The samples were drawn from two sources: the first 160 participants of the ongoing ImmuneRACE study, and 1,000 to 1,500 subjects contributed by 6 global collaborators. Nearly every sample came with metadata listing a de-identified subject ID, COVID-19 status, age in years and sex. Where available, HLA class I and class II types were obtained from metadata supplied by the sample provider rather than from assay-based typing.

TCRbeta CDR3 regions were amplified from genomic DNA using the immunoSEQ Assay, a bias-controlled multiplex PCR. Processing in the source paper ran as follows. Nucleated cell counts per sample were estimated from amplification of reference gene primers within the assay. Sequence reads were collapsed and filtered to measure the absolute abundance of every unique TCRbeta CDR3 rearrangement. For each sample, productive Simpson clonality was calculated as the square root of Simpson's diversity index across productive rearrangements. TCRdb re-hosts the immuneACCESS table, in-frame sequences only. Its copies lack some clones; in the studies checked, an unresolved V gene accounts for under half of them, and the cause for the rest is not known. For V, J and clone size, that table is used; D and trimming come from the DNA. Present in this sample are about 110,000 clones, about four fifths of which were seen just once. In total, the top ten clones hold under 5% of the sample.

What the research found in general, with its limitations: The amount of clinical and demographic metadata varied by source and participant and was provided uncurated.

Worth noting for this clone: Its antigen is currently not known. The input lacks base qualities; no much larger clone sits a single base away.

Whole blood was collected in K2EDTA tubes by collaborating institutions according to the institutions' own protocols. For TCRbeta analysis, collaborators shipped samples as frozen whole blood, isolated PBMCs, or DNA extracted from either of those sample types. The trim is 7 bases for V and 0 bases for J, with a gap of 10 bases between the germline ends. The CDR3 holds 14 amino acids from the cysteine to the phenylalanine. The DNA shown is the 42-base CDR3, in frame from base 1. In the germline V gene, CDR1 corresponds to MNHNS and CDR2 to SASEGT. The TCR comes from a woman aged 65 to 85 with acute or convalescent COVID-19. The sequencing input was peripheral blood. The sequence is built from TRBV6-1 and TRBJ1-3, with TRBD1 perhaps the D gene, on 6 matching bases. The nucleotide sequence reads as follows: TGTGCCAGCAACATGGACAGCTCTGGAAACACCATATATTTT. Translated, it reads CASNMDSSGNTIYF.